This paragraph reports one T cell receptor (beta chain). Its target is unknown. This sample is drawn from a study of cytomegalovirus exposure and HLA in healthy donors. At the level of the study: There were 100 million to 130 million unique TCR beta sequences, drawn from 200 million or so T cells, in an earlier analysis. Caucasian-associated ancestry cluster membership applied to approximately 84% of about 370 genotyped donors. General observations from the study: Several of the most significant clusters appeared, in a later analysis, to be linked to common viral pathogens.

60 Vbeta and 13 Jbeta primers were used in PCR. TCRdb's copy holds only in-frame clones and misses some; the assay was immunoSEQ multiplex PCR. The sample has some 120,000 clones, roughly three quarters seen once. The sample was PBMCs. The clonotype comes from a man aged 25 to 40 in good health and CMV-seropositive.

The CDR3 protein is CAWSVAPNTEAFF. The CDR3 DNA follows: TGTGCCTGGAGTGTAGCCCCGAACACTGAAGCTTTCTTT. The chain carries TRBV30 and TRBJ1-1, with D unresolved. The CDR3 is 13 residues long. CDR1 is GTSNPN, CDR2 SVGIG, per germline (reference sequence). Trimming removed 0 bases at V and 1 base at J, with 6 bases between.